The T cell receptor (beta chain) described here comes from a study of blood T cell repertoires in COVID-19. The CDR3 extends over 16 amino acids. CDR1 LGHNA and CDR2 YNFKEQ come from the germline V gene. V lost 4 bases to trimming and J lost 0 bases, with 12 bases between them. The protocol was immunoSEQ multiplex PCR, while the TCRdb copy is restricted to in-frame clones and leaves out a portion. The sample lists roughly 140,000 clones; approximately 80% were seen once. The chain links TRBV4-2 to TRBJ1-4, with D possibly matching TRBD1 (6 bases). The sequence derives from a woman aged 50 to 60 with acute or convalescent COVID-19. Sample: peripheral blood. CDR3 region: CASSLDRPTTNEKLFF. The DNA for the CDR3 is TGTGCCAGCAGCCTGGACAGACCGACAACTAATGAAAAACTGTTTTTT.